The present entry profiles one T cell receptor (beta chain) with its context. As yet, its antigen is unknown. Naive CD8 cells were CD45RO-negative, positively selected for CCR7, excluding terminally differentiated effector memory CD45RA+ cells. The data are from a study of shared clonotypes between healthy human individuals. Study-wide results and limits: Donor scarcity curtailed the genetic and exposure-history diversity represented herein.

Data came from immunoSEQ multiplex PCR; TCRdb stores just in-frame clones and leaves some out. This table has about 2.1 million clones, just over 90% appearing once. The sequenced sample was naive CD8+ T cells from PBMCs. The receptor was derived from a young man in good health. Some clones in this sample may be carry-over from other donors' samples.

CDR3 loop: CASSQIGTNEQFF. Here the CDR3 DNA reads TGCGCCAGCAGCCAGATCGGGACTAATGAGCAGTTCTTC. The chain combines TRBV4-1 with TRBJ2-1; tentative D call: TRBD2 (6 bases). Germline V lookup: CDR1 MGHRA, CDR2 YSYEKL. The CDR3 length is 13 residues. V was cut by 3 bases and J by 7 bases, with 10 bases left in between.